This T cell receptor beta chain appears in the sequencing data of a study of cytomegalovirus exposure and HLA in healthy donors (dated by TCRdb to about 2017). Some background on the complete study: In an earlier analysis of around 540 of the donors, around 290 Gb of sequence data and 90 million to 120 million unique TCR beta sequences from some 170 million T cells were reported. Roughly five DR-DQ haplotypes were treated as single units for association and clustering because of strong linkage in the cohort. To study patterns of TCR occurrence, a later analysis re-analyzed previously published TCR beta repertoires from more than 550 donors and added high-resolution HLA genotyping. A later genetic analysis took genome-wide SNP genotypes for about 55% of the 666 donors and used that subset as a discovery cohort. The later analysis used no new phenotypic data to find candidate immune exposures, relying instead on TCR beta sequences and their occurrence across donors. All discovery cohort repertoires had been generated using a single sequencing platform. On average, approximately 250,000 unique TCR beta nucleotide sequences were sequenced per donor among 398 genotyped donors of the cohort, with 15% to 20% of those sequences being non-productive. An early release that covered roughly 600 HLA-typed donors contained approximately 300 gigabases of sequencing data and some 87 million unique TCR sequences. Class I and class II HLA loci were covered by the typing at four-digit resolution. The number of donors typed differed by locus, with 629-630 for A, B, C, DRB1 and DQB1, around 560 for DQA1, approximately 580 for DPA1, and under 490 for DPB1. Using immunosequencing, the study profiled T cell repertoires from around 680 subjects and related those repertoires to cytomegalovirus serostatus. A separate validation cohort of about 110 different subjects was used in addition to the approximately 700-subject first cohort. To decide whether each TCR beta V gene segment behaved as functional or pseudogenic, an earlier analysis of fewer than 750 of the donors relied on high-throughput TCR beta sequencing. Donor age, sex, ethnicity and CMV serostatus were compiled alongside the repertoire data. High-throughput TCR immunosequencing, statistical association of individual TCRs with disease status, and machine learning were combined to predict cytomegalovirus infection status. Among the roughly 380 genotyped donors, 81% belonged to the genetic ancestry cluster associated with self-reported Caucasian donors. The aim of the study was to test whether cataloging public T cell receptors could identify signatures of past pathogen exposure.

The table lists this clone with a few counts. The antigen it recognizes is unknown. Base-call qualities are not available, and no considerably larger clone is one nucleotide away. The junction shows trimming of 6 bases on V and 2 bases on J, plus 17 bases between the germline ends. Counted from cysteine to phenylalanine, this CDR3 has 15 amino acids. CDR3 DNA only is kept here, 45 bases in frame from base 1. CDR1 and CDR2 were assigned from the germline V gene (reference sequence) as MNHEY and SMNVEV. Libraries were constructed by the immunoSEQ multiplex PCR assay. For the multiplex PCR, a mixture combining 60 forward primers for TCR Vbeta segments and 13 reverse primers for TCR Jbeta segments was used. The CDR3 region of rearranged TCR beta genes was amplified from genomic DNA by a multiplex PCR assay. Amplified TCR beta libraries were sequenced as 87-base-pair reads on the Illumina HiSeq System. Per the source publication's procedure: A later analysis counted about 80 million unique TCR beta chains across the 690 or so repertoires, and around 9.9 million of these chains were shared by at least two donors. To remove PCR and sequencing errors, raw reads were error-corrected and collapsed into unique sequences using a nearest-neighbor algorithm that merged closely related sequences. To assign V, D and J gene segments, CDR3 sequences were aligned to IMGT reference sequences. For a sequence to be retained, a match of at least six nucleotides was required to both a V gene segment and a J gene segment. A rearrangement counted as productive if the CDR3 had no stop codons and remained in frame with V and J, and every other rearrangement counted as non-productive. CDR3 was defined according to IMGT convention as the region running from the second conserved V-encoded cysteine to the conserved J-encoded phenylalanine. The earlier analysis of approximately 500 of the donors excluded sequences that lacked an unambiguous match to a single V gene segment. An earlier analysis of a few hundred of the donors called V segments functional above 56.7% productive rearrangements and segregating when the between-donor standard deviation exceeded 5%. A statistical classification framework was developed to diagnose cytomegalovirus status using the catalog of TCR beta chain sequences. In a later analysis, V and J genes were assigned by comparing TCR nucleotide sequences against IMGT/GENE-DB human TR gene sequences. A later analysis assigned CDR3 sequences and most-parsimonious VDJ recombination scenarios with the TCRdist pipeline. In a later analysis, each TCR beta chain was defined by its CDR3 amino acid sequence together with its V-gene family, and reads lacking a unique V-gene family were excluded. In a later analysis, 550 to 650 highly shared, low-generation-probability nucleotide sequences were removed to address suspected cross-contamination and a sequencing artifact. A later analysis calculated a clonal expansion index for each public chain from normalized within-repertoire ranks of inferred template counts. A later analysis computed generation probabilities with a VDJ recombination model fitted to out-of-frame rearrangements, and checked the results against IGoR. In a later analysis, hypergeometric tests were used to score TCR-TCR, TCR-HLA and TCR-CMV co-occurrence, with a repertoire-size bias correction applied to TCR pairs. False discovery rates were estimated in a later analysis by permuting HLA or CMV assignments 20 times. In a later analysis, co-occurring TCRs were grouped with DBSCAN, and TCRdist sequence similarity was added when clustering was performed within HLA-allele-positive subsets. Repertoires with fewer than 30,000 or more than 120,000 public chains, plus five repertoires with anomalous nucleotide sharing, were excluded from co-occurrence clustering. Drawn from immuneACCESS, this table holds only the in-frame rearrangements with V and J called that TCRdb kept. Clones are partly lost; checked studies trace under half to an unresolved V gene and leave the rest unexplained. Clonal size and the V and J genes are those of that table, whereas D and trimming came from the DNA. The sample has around 150,000 clones on record, about three fifths of them singletons. The ten largest clones capture roughly 1.9% of the sample.

The research as a whole found: Roughly uniform sequencing depth across donors was assumed in presence/absence analyses, although this assumption may not hold. V-gene and J-gene trimming of TCR beta chains was associated with a missense DCLRE1C variant in a later genetic analysis, and the association was replicated in an independent cohort. A later analysis associated roughly 17,000 TCR beta sequences with specific HLA alleles at a false discovery rate of 0.05. Cytomegalovirus status was reported to be diagnosed by the classifier with high specificity and sensitivity in both the original and validation cohorts. In a later analysis, HLA-associated TCR beta chains were found to be more clonally expanded and to have lower generation probabilities than equally common non-associated chains. When HLA alleles, especially DR and DQ, strongly co-occurred, attributing TCR associations to individual alleles was difficult. An earlier analysis of 587 of the donors showed that most TCR beta V segments appeared in productive rearrangements either about 87% or about 30% of the time, which broadly matched IMGT annotations. Only TCR beta chains were sequenced in this cohort, and the absence of alpha or paired-chain data limited detectable features. Compared with the approximately 670-donor mean, donors in an Asian-associated ancestry cluster had fewer N-insertions in productive TCRs, according to a later genetic analysis. Because the 87-base-pair reads could not distinguish some IMGT-functional V segments, including TRBV6-2 and TRBV6-3, those segments were excluded. Linkage disequilibrium might explain the correlated functional status among segregating V segments, but an unknown experimental factor could not be ruled out. A group of highly shared sequence variants was considered likely to be a technical artifact of the sequencing pipeline. Some 16 rarely observed V segments, including chromosome 9 orphons, were excluded from the earlier analysis of several hundred of the donors because counts were too low. According to the authors, the approach could potentially be generalized to other disease states and immunological phenotypes. According to a later analysis, parvovirus B19, influenza, CMV and Epstein-Barr virus appeared linked to several top co-occurrence clusters. In a later analysis, most CMV-associated TCR beta chains were found to appear HLA-restricted, with HLA associations seemingly driven largely by CMV exposure. Most TCR sequences were seen in very few donors, while some public TCRs were found in many individuals. In vitro tests confirmed that three of the cytomegalovirus-associated TCR beta chains recognize cytomegalovirus antigens. A further reported finding was that TCR beta sequences accurately predicted the HLA-A and HLA-B alleles for most subjects in the first cohort. HLA typing was unavailable for some donors at each locus, so association tests used only the typed subset. A later analysis found that TCR association rates varied across HLA loci, with DRB1 alleles showing the most associated TCRs and HLA-C alleles the fewest. The study listed approximately 150 TCR beta chains as associated with cytomegalovirus. The only immune exposure information available for the cohort was CMV serostatus.

The cohort comprised 666 healthy bone marrow donors. All cohort members were sampled while nominally healthy, although unrecorded immune exposures were likely present. The donor tested CMV seronegative and was one of the 352 seronegative cohort members. Every donor gave a peripheral blood sample, and the peripheral blood mononuclear cells from that sample were used for TCR beta sequencing. Genomic DNA was extracted from the blood cell samples with the Qiagen DNeasy Blood Extraction Kit. Sequencing was done on a sample of PBMCs. The TCR sequence derives from a male donor in good health and CMV-seronegative. Recombination joined TRBV27 with TRBJ2-7; possibly the D gene is TRBD1, per 6 matching bases. The CDR3 reads CASSPIQGVAYEQYF. The nucleotide sequence is TGTGCCAGCAGCCCGATACAGGGAGTTGCCTACGAGCAGTACTTC.